The next 8 T cell receptor beta chains were all read from a single sample in a study of CD8 T cells in ankylosing spondylitis. TCRdb used MiXCR to reprocess the 5' RACE reads, holding one entry per CDR3 protein. The profile covers 200,000 to 300,000 distinct CDR3 sequences, with roughly 32% appearing a single time and about 4.2% taken by the ten largest. Sequenced: blood, either unsorted or a sorted T cell fraction (not recorded which). These receptor sequences come from a male donor with ankylosing spondylitis or in good health (not recorded which).

This clonotype was recorded many times. This chain links TRBV20-1 with TRBJ2-3; 11 nucleotides line up with TRBD2. The CDR3 totals 12 residues. Unmatched junction bases numbered 8, after V lost 6 bases and J lost 12 bases. The germline CDR1 and CDR2 sequences are DFQATT and SNEGSKA (reference sequence). CDR3 region: CSADSGGAFQYF. DNA of the CDR3: TGCAGTGCCGATAGCGGGGGGGCCTTCCAGTATTTT.

This clonotype was observed a few times. V gene TRBV4-1 combines with J gene TRBJ2-3; D is perhaps TRBD1 or TRBD2 (5 bases each). From germline, CDR1 is MGHRA and CDR2 YSYEKL. Trimming stripped 8 bases from V and 5 bases from J, with 8 bases between. The CDR3 covers 11 residues. The CDR3 loop reads CASEGLDTQYF. CDR3 in DNA: TGCGCCAGCGAGGGGTTAGATACGCAGTATTTT.

In its sample, this clonotype was seen a few times. This chain uses TRBV20-1 with TRBJ2-5, with 8 bases that match TRBD2. With V trimmed by 6 bases and J by 3 bases, 12 bases remained unmatched. Germline assignment: CDR1 DFQATT and CDR2 SNEGSKA (reference sequence). The CDR3 has 15 residues. CDR3 nucleotides: TGCAGTGCCCCCCCTTCCGGGCGGGGGGAAGAGACCCAGTACTTC. This sequence encodes CSAPPSGRGEETQYF.

Only a few counts were recorded for this clonotype. This chain connects TRBV5-5 to TRBJ2-3; tentatively, D is TRBD1 (6 bases). The CDR3 spans 15 residues. V lost 4 bases and J lost 4, with 16 bases in between. Germline V gives CDR1 SGHKS, CDR2 YYEKEE (reference sequence). CDR3 sequence (DNA): TGTGCCAGCAGCCACAGGGCCCCTCCACCAGATACGCAGTATTTT. It is translated as CASSHRAPPPDTQYF.

This rearrangement joins TRBV20-1 to TRBJ2-7, with 7 nucleotides matching TRBD1. Germline values: CDR1 DFQATT, CDR2 SNEGSKA (reference sequence). The CDR3 runs 13 residues. V trimming: 6 bases; J trimming: 6 bases; junction bases outside the gene matches: 11. CDR3: CSANVGGPVEQYF. For the CDR3, the DNA is TGCAGTGCCAACGTAGGGGGCCCTGTCGAGCAGTACTTC.

This clonotype was recorded at least ten times. The rearrangement uses TRBV29-1 and TRBJ2-5; no clear D. V lost 3 bases, J lost 1 base, and 6 bases lay in between. Germline CDR1 SQVTM, CDR2 ANQGSEA. The CDR3 covers 12 residues. CDR3 residues: CSVDSPQETQYF. The CDR3 coding sequence is TGCAGCGTTGATTCCCCCCAAGAGACCCAGTACTTC.

The chain employs TRBV29-1 and TRBJ2-5; 10 bases are a match to TRBD1. Germline CDR1 is SQVTM and CDR2 is ANQGSEA. This CDR3 has 13 residues. With V trimmed by 7 bases and J by 5 bases, 7 bases remained unmatched. The CDR3: CSGRQGAWETQYF. Written as DNA, the CDR3 is TGCAGCGGGCGACAGGGGGCCTGGGAGACCCAGTACTTC.

CDR3 nucleotide sequence: TGTGCCAGCAGTTTGCAGGGAACCTACGAGCAGTACTTC. The encoded protein is CASSLQGTYEQYF. The chain links TRBV6-6 to TRBJ2-7; D perhaps matches TRBD1 (5 bases). There are 13 residues in the CDR3. V lost 4 bases to trimming and J lost 2 bases, with 9 bases between them. Germline lookup yields CDR1 MNHNY and CDR2 SVGAGI (reference sequence).